This T cell receptor (beta chain) is from a study of cytomegalovirus exposure and HLA in healthy donors. PCR was performed using 60 Vbeta and 13 Jbeta primers. Authors' methods: Among the unique TCR beta chains that a later analysis counted, roughly 80 million in all, roughly 11 million were shared. The method was immunoSEQ multiplex PCR; TCRdb's version includes in-frame clones alone and lacks a portion of them. The DNA was the basis for D and trimming; V, J and clone size are from that table. The sample holds around 90,000 clones; roughly 85% are singletons and the top ten take around 7.4%. CDR3 length: 21 amino acids. Trimming took 1 base from V and 8 from J; bases not matched to a gene: 24. CDR1 and CDR2 from the germline V gene are SGHVS and FNYEAQ. General observations from the study: As was reported, the classifier diagnosed cytomegalovirus status with high specificity and sensitivity. As a later analysis showed, a missense DCLRE1C variant was linked to trimming of TCR beta V- and J-genes.

As concerns this clone: What it binds is unknown.

The sequence derives from a man in his forties or fifties in good health and CMV-seropositive. Sequencing was carried out using PBMCs. V gene TRBV7-6 combines with J gene TRBJ2-1, with 9 bases that match TRBD1. The CDR3 spells CASSLGTGVLGATRPYDEQFF. As DNA, the CDR3 is TGTGCCAGCAGCTTAGGGACAGGGGTATTGGGGGCCACTCGGCCTTATGATGAGCAGTTCTTC.